This record concerns one TCR beta chain sequence. Documented treatment: approximately 18 received Ad26.COV2.S at low or high dose, single or two shots; roughly five received placebo; per-sample allocation not given. At day 63 after the first vaccine or placebo injection, samples were drawn. This entry comes from a study of Ad26.COV2.S vaccination and SARS-CoV-2 variants. Libraries were prepared by immunoSEQ multiplex PCR; TCRdb keeps only in-frame clonotypes and omits some of them. Found here are about 350,000 clones, roughly 85% of them singletons; the top ten hold 3% to 4%. V was trimmed by 4 bases and J by 6 bases, leaving 9 bases between them. CDR3 length equals 13 residues.

The V and J genes are TRBV12-3 or TRBV12-4 and TRBJ2-2; a weak D match, TRBD2 (5 bases). The starting material was peripheral blood, obtained in a trial of Ad26.COV2.S vaccine versus placebo. The sequence came from a person aged 18 to 59 who received the Ad26.COV2.S COVID-19 vaccine or a placebo. CDR3 sequence: CASSSDYAGELFF. The CDR3 DNA is TGTGCCAGCAGTTCAGACTATGCCGGGGAGCTGTTTTTT.